This T cell receptor (beta chain) was retrieved from a study of Ad26.COV2.S vaccination and SARS-CoV-2 variants. Study summary: The donor participated in the COV1001 trial, in its Ad26.COV2.S arm. The vaccine Ad26.COV2.S was put into the muscle once, or twice with 56 days between. General study findings and limits: For non-spike TCRs, breadth in vaccine recipients resembled that in placebo recipients.

Comments on this clone: As yet, its antigen is unknown.

Treatment defined: some 19 received Ad26.COV2.S at low or high dose, single or two shots; about 5 received placebo; per-sample allocation not given. Sampling happened 63 days after the first vaccine or placebo injection. Sequencing was performed with immunoSEQ multiplex PCR; in TCRdb, only in-frame clones are kept and a portion is missing. This table holds about 440,000 clones, roughly 91% found once. This TCR came from a person between 18 and 59 years old who received the Ad26.COV2.S COVID-19 vaccine or a placebo. Sequenced material: peripheral blood, taken in a trial of Ad26.COV2.S vaccine versus placebo.

The CDR3 sequence: CASSLSVDSEKLFF. CDR3 in DNA: TGTGCCAGCAGTTTATCTGTGGACTCTGAAAAACTGTTTTTT. This chain connects TRBV28 to TRBJ1-4; the D is unclear. This CDR3 is 14 amino acids long. Germline lookup yields CDR1 MDHEN and CDR2 SYDVKM. Trimming cost V 1 base and J 7 bases, with 10 bases left between them. The full variable domain, its missing parts supplied by reference TRBV28 and TRBJ1-4, is DVKVTQSSRYLVKRTGEKVFLECVQDMDHENMFWYRQDPGLGLRLIYFSYDVKMKEKGDIPEGYSVSREKKERFSLILESASTNQTSMYLCASSLSVDSEKLFFGSGTQLSVL.